The 16 T cell receptor beta chains listed next were all sequenced from one sample in a study of T cell responses to AZD1222 COVID-19 vaccine. The data were produced by immunoSEQ multiplex PCR, yet TCRdb's version contains in-frame clones alone and is incomplete. The table lists under 150,000 clones, about nine tenths of them singletons. This specimen was peripheral blood, taken on day 0 of AZD1222 vaccination. The source is an adult in good health.

This clone appeared a few times. The chain couples TRBV5-1 to TRBJ1-3, with unresolved D. Germline V gene lookup returns CDR1 SGHRS and CDR2 YFSETQ. V shed 0 bases and J shed 0 bases, with 7 bases lying between them. The CDR3 is 15 residues long. CDR3 sequence: CASSLEAGSGNTIYF. The CDR3 region has the DNA TGCGCCAGCAGCTTGGAGGCAGGCTCTGGAAACACCATATATTTT. Variable domain in full (rest from reference TRBV5-1 and TRBJ1-3): KAGVTQTPRYLIKTRGQQVTLSCSPISGHRSVSWYQQTPGQGLQFLFEYFSETQRNKGNFPGRFSGRQFSNSRSEMNVSTLELGDSALYLCASSLEAGSGNTIYFGEGSWLTVV.

Points on this clone: Other DNA sequences in this sample translate to the same CDR3. V gene TRBV9 combines with J gene TRBJ2-3; D gene ambiguous. Germline CDR1 is SGDLS and CDR2 is YYNGEE. The CDR3 has 15 amino acids. With 0 bases removed from V and 0 bases from J, the gap between germline ends came to 8 bases. The CDR3 region has the DNA TGTGCCAGCAGCGTAGTAGCAGCTAGCACAGATACGCAGTATTTT. Translated, it gives CASSVVAASTDTQYF.

V is TRBV19 and J is TRBJ1-1; D ambiguous. V dropped 8 bases and J dropped 4 bases, with 8 bases sitting between them. The CDR3 runs to 11 residues. Germline V CDR1 and CDR2: LNHDA, SQIVND (reference sequence). The CDR3 spells CASGPGTEAFF. The DNA for the CDR3 is TGTGCCAGTGGCCCCGGCACTGAAGCTTTCTTT. Full variable domain (rest looked up from reference TRBV19 and TRBJ1-1): DGGITQSPKYLFRKEGQNVTLSCEQNLNHDAMYWYRQDPGQGLRLIYYSQIVNDFQKGDIAEGYSVSREKKESFPLTVTSAQKNPTAFYLCASGPGTEAFFGQGTRLTVV.

The CDR3 DNA sequence: TGTGCCAGCAGTTTTAAGGGGGCAGGTGGCTACACCTTC. Translating it yields CASSFKGAGGYTF. The chain joins TRBV27 to TRBJ1-2, with TRBD1 identical over 7 bases. Germline values: CDR1 MNHEY, CDR2 SMNVEV (reference sequence). With 3 bases clipped from V and 7 bases from J, the junction kept 5 bases outside the gene matches. The CDR3 has 13 residues.

The J gene is TRBJ2-7, the V gene TRBV24-1; 9 positions agree with TRBD2. This CDR3 is 18 amino acids long. The ends lost 5 bases at V and 0 bases at J; junction bases unmatched: 13. The V gene's germline CDR1 is KGHDR and CDR2 SFDVKD. The CDR3 bases are TGTGCCACCAGTGTTTGGAGAAGACTAGCGGAACACTCCTACGAGCAGTACTTC. This sequence encodes CATSVWRRLAEHSYEQYF.

The chain joins TRBV19 to TRBJ2-1, with TRBD2 identical over 7 bases. CDR1 and CDR2 (germline): LNHDA, SQIVND (reference sequence). This CDR3 spans 15 amino acids. V dropped 6 bases and J dropped 4; count of bases not matched to a gene: 9. The CDR3 protein is CASSLGAGVYNEQFF. The CDR3 DNA follows: TGTGCCAGTAGCCTAGGGGCGGGGGTTTACAATGAGCAGTTCTTC. The variable domain in full, with the rest retrieved from reference TRBV19 and TRBJ2-1, is DGGITQSPKYLFRKEGQNVTLSCEQNLNHDAMYWYRQDPGQGLRLIYYSQIVNDFQKGDIAEGYSVSREKKESFPLTVTSAQKNPTAFYLCASSLGAGVYNEQFFGPGTRLTVL.

The genes are TRBV6-5 and TRBJ1-5; 7 bases line up with TRBD1. This CDR3 region has 15 residues. The J segment lost 4 bases and the V segment lost 5 bases, leaving 8 bases of the junction unmatched. Per germline, CDR1 MNHEY and CDR2 SVGAGI. CDR3: CASSPGQRRNQPQHF. Written as DNA, the CDR3 is TGTGCCAGCAGTCCGGGACAGCGTCGGAATCAGCCCCAGCATTTT.

The chain employs TRBV7-9 and TRBJ2-1; no clear D. This CDR3 comprises 12 residues. From germline, CDR1 is SEHNR and CDR2 FQNEAQ (reference sequence). V was pared by 4 bases and J by 6 bases, with 7 bases between. The CDR3 bases are TGTGCCAGCAGCTCCAGTGGCAATGAGCAGTTCTTC. This encodes CASSSSGNEQFF.

The chain is built from TRBV5-1 and TRBJ1-2; perhaps TRBD1 as D (5 bases). The CDR3 consists of 15 residues. CDR1 and CDR2 from the germline V gene are SGHRS and YFSETQ. With 5 bases removed from V and 6 bases from J, the gap between germline ends came to 20 bases. The CDR3 loop reads CASRSDRDFHDGYTF. CDR3 bases: TGCGCCAGCAGGTCCGACCGGGACTTTCACGATGGCTACACCTTC.

This rearrangement joins TRBV5-8 to TRBJ1-6; D is ambiguous. The V gene lost 7 bases and the J gene lost 0 bases, with 14 bases spanning the gap. Germline CDR1 is SGHTS and CDR2 is YDEGEE. The CDR3 contains 16 residues. CDR3 in DNA: TGTGCCAGCTCCCCAATAGGGAGCTCCTATAATTCACCCCTCCACTTT. It is translated as CASSPIGSSYNSPLHF.

The genes are TRBV18 and TRBJ2-3; D gene unclear. With 1 base removed from V and 5 bases from J, the gap between germline ends came to 7 bases. CDR3 length equals 13 residues. The germline V gene encodes CDR1 KGHSH and CDR2 LQKENI. In DNA, the CDR3 is TGTGCCAGCTCACCACTTTTGGAAGATACGCAGTATTTT. This codes for CASSPLLEDTQYF.

The count of this clone is one. Here the CDR3 reads CASSLDRVVNEQFF. The DNA for the CDR3 is TGTGCCAGCAGCCTCGACAGGGTCGTCAATGAGCAGTTCTTC. This sequence joins TRBV6-6 and TRBJ2-1; 7 nucleotides agree with TRBD1. This CDR3 is 14 amino acids long. V lost 6 bases and J lost 6; bases outside the gene matches: 8. Germline CDR1 MNHNY, CDR2 SVGAGI (reference sequence).

The chain has TRBV28 and TRBJ2-7; 14 bases line up with TRBD2. Unmatched junction bases numbered 7, after V lost 6 bases and J lost 3 bases. Germline CDR1 reads MDHEN; CDR2 reads SYDVKM. The CDR3 runs to 16 residues. The CDR3 DNA reads TGTGCCAGCAGCAATGTTGGGACTAGCGGGAGCTACGAGCAGTACTTC. Its protein is CASSNVGTSGSYEQYF.

The genes are TRBV5-4 and TRBJ1-4; TRBD1 matches 11 bases. The V segment lost 1 base and the J segment 8 bases; nucleotides outside the gene matches: 4. Germline V lookup: CDR1 SGHNT, CDR2 YYREEE (reference sequence). This CDR3 comprises 15 residues. CDR3 nucleotides: TGTGCCAGCAGCTTGTCAGGGACAGGGGGAGAAAAACTGTTTTTT. Translation: CASSLSGTGGEKLFF.

This chain joins TRBV29-1 and TRBJ2-7; perhaps TRBD1 as D (7 bases). The length of the CDR3 is 11 residues. V was trimmed by 6 bases and J by 6 bases, leaving 12 bases between them. Germline V gene data show CDR1 as SQVTM and CDR2 as ANQGSEA. DNA of the CDR3: TGCAGCGTATCAGGGGGGCGCGAGCAGTACTTC. It specifies CSVSGGREQYF.

The chain is built from TRBV11-3 and TRBJ1-1, with D possibly TRBD1 on 5 matching bases. The V end lost 5 bases, the J end lost 4 bases, and 11 bases lay between the germline ends. Looked up from germline, CDR1 is SGHNT and CDR2 is YENEEA. The CDR3 runs to 13 residues. CDR3 nucleotides: TGTGCCAGCAGCCCGGGACCGACCACTGAAGCTTTCTTT. Encoded protein: CASSPGPTTEAFF.